Presented here are 6 T cell receptor beta chains from one specimen sequenced in a study of regulatory T cells in long-lasting Graves disease. Specified time point: newly diagnosed GD, antithyroid drugs for less than 3 months. From RNA extracted from PBMCs, the TCR library was made. In building TCR beta libraries, iRepertoire HTBI primers were used together with Arm-PCR of CDR3 regions. MiXCR, run by TCRdb on the multiplex PCR reads, gives a single entry per CDR3 protein. Here the sample spans hundreds of thousands of distinct CDR3 sequences, 16% being singletons. This sample also appeared in a second study, on T cells in Graves' hyperthyroidism and ophthalmopathy.

The sequencing here drew on peripheral blood mononuclear cells (PBMCs), taken at new diagnosis, from a patient treated with antithyroid drugs. These receptors were obtained from a woman between 25 and 40 years old with Graves disease.

In its sample, this clonotype was seen many times. The chain employs TRBV27 and TRBJ2-7; 7 positions match TRBD2. Germline V CDR1 and CDR2: MNHEY, SMNVEV (reference sequence). This CDR3 is 15 amino acids long. V shed 5 bases, J shed 2 bases, and the junction held 9 bases outside the gene matches. Written as DNA, the CDR3 is TGTGCCAGCAGTAAATCGGGACTATCTACCTACGAGCAGTACTTC. Its protein is CASSKSGLSTYEQYF.

This clonotype was seen more than once but under ten times. This chain joins TRBV9 and TRBJ2-3; tentative D call: TRBD2 (6 bases). With 0 bases removed from V and 0 bases from J, the gap between germline ends came to 8 bases. The CDR3 is 15 amino acids. The V gene's germline CDR1 is SGDLS and CDR2 YYNGEE. The CDR3 nucleotides are TGTGCCAGCAGCGTAGGGGGGGTCAGCACAGATACGCAGTATTTT. Its translation: CASSVGGVSTDTQYF.

In this sample, this clonotype turned up many times. The chain uses TRBV28 and TRBJ2-3; D uncertain. CDR1 and CDR2 from the germline V gene are MDHEN and SYDVKM. The CDR3 is 11 residues long. V was clipped by 6 bases and J by 6 bases, with 7 bases between them. The CDR3 DNA follows: TGTGCCAGCAGCCTGTGGGATACGCAGTATTTT. As protein: CASSLWDTQYF. Using reference TRBV28 and TRBJ2-3 for the parts outside the CDR3, the full variable domain is DVKVTQSSRYLVKRTGEKVFLECVQDMDHENMFWYRQDPGLGLRLIYFSYDVKMKEKGDIPEGYSVSREKKERFSLILESASTNQTSMYLCASSLWDTQYFGPGTRLTVL.

This clonotype was observed a handful of times. An end of the junction does not agree with germline; a read error may underlie this. This chain links TRBV7-7 with TRBJ2-1; 9 positions agree with TRBD1. The germline gives CDR1 SSHAT, CDR2 FNYEAQ (reference sequence). The CDR3 runs 14 residues. The CDR3: CASSFDRGSYEQFF. The CDR3 nucleotides are TGTGCTAGCAGCTTTGACAGGGGGTCATATGAGCAGTTCTTC.

This clonotype was counted only a few times. The chain employs TRBV9 and TRBJ1-4; no clear D. CDR3 length: 18 residues. V was cut by 0 bases and J by 0 bases, with 15 bases left in between. Germline loops: CDR1 SGDLS, CDR2 YYNGEE. The CDR3: CASSVEPVGWATNEKLFF. CDR3 nucleotide sequence: TGTGCCAGCAGCGTAGAGCCGGTCGGCTGGGCAACTAATGAAAAACTGTTTTTT.

In its sample, this clonotype was seen many times. The rearrangement uses TRBV29-1 and TRBJ2-1; D assignment may be TRBD1 or TRBD2 (5 bases each). V was pared by 6 bases and J by 8 bases, with 20 bases between. The CDR3 totals 14 residues. Germline V gene lookup returns CDR1 SQVTM and CDR2 ANQGSEA. In nucleotides, the CDR3 is TGCAGCGTCTGGGCCGGGACCAATAATCATGAGCAGTTCTTC. Its translation is CSVWAGTNNHEQFF.